The 29 T cell receptor beta chains below come from one sample, sequenced in a study of early T cells in non-severe SARS-CoV-2 infection. TCRdb redid the calling of the 5' RACE reads with MiXCR, one entry per CDR3 protein. This sample carries 40,000 to 55,000 distinct CDR3 sequences, about 7.8% of them seen once, and the ten largest clones take 5.8%. The sequenced sample consisted of whole blood. These receptors were taken from an adult who was a healthcare worker with PCR-confirmed SARS-CoV-2 infection or an uninfected control (not recorded which).

This clonotype has ten or more counts. The V call is TRBV30, the J call TRBJ2-2; TRBD1 is a possible D gene (5 bases). Germline-derived CDR1 and CDR2 are GTSNPN and SVGIG (reference sequence). This CDR3 is 13 amino acids long. Trimming took 2 bases from V and 6 from J, leaving 10 bases between them. The CDR3 coding sequence is TGTGCCTGGAGTCCCGTAGGGGCCGGGGAGCTGTTTTTT. Its protein product is CAWSPVGAGELFF.

This clonotype was detected ten times or more. This chain joins TRBV24-1 and TRBJ2-3; 10 positions match TRBD2. Unmatched junction bases numbered 3, after V lost 6 bases and J lost 4 bases. The CDR3 has 14 amino acids. Germline V lookup: CDR1 KGHDR, CDR2 SFDVKD. The DNA for the CDR3 is TGTGCCACCAGTCACAGCGGGGGGGCAGATACGCAGTATTTT. This translates into CATSHSGGADTQYF.

This clonotype was detected ten times or more. This chain links TRBV6-2 or TRBV6-3 with TRBJ2-1; 10 nucleotides line up with TRBD2. The CDR3 is 15 residues long. Germline CDR1 reads MNHEY; CDR2 reads SVGEGT. V was clipped by 5 bases and J by 7 bases; unmatched bases: 8. Here the CDR3 DNA reads TGTGCCAGCAGTCCCGGGACTAGCGCAGGTAATGAGCAGTTCTTC. It translates to CASSPGTSAGNEQFF.

This clonotype has ten or more counts. J is TRBJ1-6 and V is TRBV4-1, with D maybe TRBD1 (5 bases). V was trimmed by 4 bases and J by 4 bases, leaving 11 bases between them. Germline CDR1 and CDR2: MGHRA and YSYEKL. This CDR3 comprises 15 residues. Written as DNA, the CDR3 is TGCGCCAGCAGCCCGGGACGGACTTATAATTCACCCCTCCACTTT. It is translated as CASSPGRTYNSPLHF.

The chain couples TRBV7-2 to TRBJ1-2; 9 bases are a match to TRBD1. In germline, CDR1 is SGHTA, CDR2 FQGNSA. V lost 5 bases and J lost 8; bases outside the gene matches: 15. The CDR3 has 16 amino acids. CDR3 region: CASSPFNPGQGKGYTF. In DNA form, the CDR3 reads TGTGCCAGCAGCCCCTTTAACCCGGGACAGGGTAAAGGCTACACCTTC.

This clonotype was seen ten or more times. V and J are TRBV2 and TRBJ2-7; 9 nucleotides match TRBD1. The CDR3 consists of 15 residues. V was pared by 6 bases and J by 3 bases, with 9 bases of the junction left unmatched. Germline CDR1 reads SNHLY; CDR2 reads FYNNEI. The CDR3 reads CASSPGQGTSYEQYF. The DNA for the CDR3 is TGTGCCAGCAGCCCGGGACAGGGTACAAGCTACGAGCAGTACTTC.

In this sample, this clonotype turned up many times. The chain couples TRBV6-6 to TRBJ2-7; 14 nucleotides agree with TRBD2. The CDR3 spans 16 residues. The germline V gene encodes CDR1 MNHNY and CDR2 SVGAGI (reference sequence). V was pared by 6 bases and J by 4 bases, with 8 bases of the junction left unmatched. The CDR3 is CASSVTGTSGGYEQYF. CDR3 DNA sequence: TGTGCCAGCAGCGTAACCGGGACTAGCGGGGGATACGAGCAGTACTTC.

This clonotype was seen a handful of times. J is TRBJ2-1 and V is TRBV10-3; TRBD1 or TRBD2 may be the D gene (5 bases each). The germline CDR1 and CDR2 sequences are ENHRY and SYGVKD. The V end lost 2 bases, the J end lost 5 bases, and 19 bases lay between the germline ends. This CDR3 contains 17 residues. CDR3 in amino acids: CAISERTGRGLDNEQFF. The CDR3 DNA reads as TGTGCCATCAGTGAGCGGACGGGGCGCGGTCTAGACAATGAGCAGTTCTTC.

This clonotype was detected many times. The chain is built from TRBV24-1 and TRBJ2-5; TRBD2 is a possible D gene (5 bases). V lost 9 bases, J lost 7 bases, and 17 bases lay in between. The CDR3 contains 13 residues. Germline loops: CDR1 KGHDR, CDR2 SFDVKD. CDR3: CATSRSREGTQYF. CDR3 DNA sequence: TGTGCCACCTCAAGGTCCCGGGAAGGGACCCAGTACTTC.

This clonotype was seen a handful of times. The chain employs TRBV19 and TRBJ2-7; D uncertain. The germline gives CDR1 LNHDA, CDR2 SQIVND (reference sequence). V lost 3 bases and J 1 base, leaving 7 bases between the germline ends. The CDR3 totals 13 residues. The CDR3 loop is CASSISVSYEQYF. Here the CDR3 DNA reads TGTGCCAGTAGTATCTCCGTGTCCTACGAGCAGTACTTC. The full variable domain, its missing parts supplied by reference TRBV19 and TRBJ2-7, is DGGITQSPKYLFRKEGQNVTLSCEQNLNHDAMYWYRQDPGQGLRLIYYSQIVNDFQKGDIAEGYSVSREKKESFPLTVTSAQKNPTAFYLCASSISVSYEQYFGPGTRLTVT.

This clonotype appeared many times. Here the CDR3 DNA reads TGTGCCAGCTCACCAATTGAAGCGAACACCGGGGAGCTGTTTTTT. The encoded protein is CASSPIEANTGELFF. This chain joins TRBV18 and TRBJ2-2; D is ambiguous. In germline, CDR1 is KGHSH, CDR2 LQKENI. The V gene lost 2 bases and the J gene lost 0 bases, with 7 bases spanning the gap. CDR3 length: 15 residues.

This clonotype was recorded a few times. This chain connects TRBV27 to TRBJ2-1, with D perhaps matching TRBD1 or TRBD2 (5 bases each). Germline V CDR1 and CDR2: MNHEY, SMNVEV (reference sequence). This CDR3 has 15 residues. Between the trimmed V and J ends, which lost 3 bases and 4 bases, there was a span of 13 bases. Here the CDR3 reads CASSFGTPLYNEQFF. Written as DNA, the CDR3 is TGTGCCAGCAGTTTTGGGACGCCCCTTTACAATGAGCAGTTCTTC.

This clonotype has more than one count but fewer than ten. Written as DNA, the CDR3 is TGTGCCAGCAGCTTTGGGGGCGCAGATACGCAGTATTTT. Protein sequence: CASSFGGADTQYF. The chain combines TRBV11-2 with TRBJ2-3, with D possibly being TRBD1 (6 bases). V was clipped by 3 bases and J by 4 bases, with 8 bases between them. The CDR3 runs to 13 residues. Germline V CDR1 and CDR2: SGHAT, FQNNGV.

This clonotype has a handful of counts. V is TRBV11-2 and J is TRBJ2-7, with D possibly matching TRBD1 (6 bases). CDR3 length equals 15 residues. The ends were cut back, 5 bases at V and 0 bases at J, with 14 bases in the middle. Per the germline V gene, CDR1 is SGHAT and CDR2 is FQNNGV. The CDR3 sequence is CASSSRQESSYEQYF. In nucleotides, the CDR3 is TGTGCCAGCAGCAGTCGACAGGAAAGCTCCTACGAGCAGTACTTC.

This clonotype was observed many times. The V gene is TRBV29-1, the J gene TRBJ2-2; 10 bases are a match to TRBD1. Germline V gene lookup returns CDR1 SQVTM and CDR2 ANQGSEA. V lost 6 bases to trimming and J lost 4 bases; unmatched junction nucleotides: 8. The CDR3 sequence is 15 residues long. This CDR3 reads CSVIRDRGGTGELFF. CDR3 in DNA: TGCAGCGTAATCCGGGACAGGGGTGGCACCGGGGAGCTGTTTTTT.

The table lists this clonotype with many counts. This CDR3 reads CASSGAGTEAFF. The CDR3 DNA sequence: TGTGCCAGCAGTGGTGCGGGGACTGAAGCTTTCTTT. The V gene is TRBV2, the J gene TRBJ1-1; D not resolved. The germline V gene encodes CDR1 SNHLY and CDR2 FYNNEI. Deletions cut 4 bases from V and 5 bases from J, with 8 bases between. CDR3 length equals 12 residues.

The chain carries TRBV7-9 and TRBJ2-3; tentatively, D is TRBD1 or TRBD2 (5 bases each). CDR1 and CDR2 from the germline V gene are SEHNR and FQNEAQ (reference sequence). This CDR3 region has 15 residues. V lost 4 bases and J 2 bases, leaving 13 bases between the germline ends. CDR3 bases: TGTGCCAGCAGCTCTACTGACGGGGCCACAGATACGCAGTATTTT. Encoded protein: CASSSTDGATDTQYF.

In its sample, this clonotype was seen many times. This sequence joins TRBV7-9 and TRBJ1-2; no clear D. Trimming cost V 1 base and J 2 bases, with 8 bases left between them. CDR1 is SEHNR and CDR2 is FQNEAQ in the germline V gene (reference sequence). The CDR3 extends over 14 amino acids. CDR3 coding DNA: TGTGCCAGCAGCTTAGTTGTGGCGAACTATGGCTACACCTTC. It codes for CASSLVVANYGYTF.

The chain employs TRBV28 and TRBJ1-1; D uncertain. Germline assignment: CDR1 MDHEN and CDR2 SYDVKM. The CDR3 covers 14 residues. V dropped 3 bases and J dropped 0 bases, with 8 bases sitting between them. CDR3 in amino acids: CASSFGRLNTEAFF. The CDR3 DNA reads TGTGCCAGCAGTTTCGGACGGCTGAACACTGAAGCTTTCTTT.

This clonotype was recorded many times. This chain links TRBV6-6 with TRBJ1-6; 10 bases line up with TRBD1. Germline V gene lookup returns CDR1 MNHNY and CDR2 SVGAGI (reference sequence). The CDR3 covers 16 residues. After removal of 6 bases from V and 7 bases from J, the junction contained 9 bases not matched to a gene. In DNA, the CDR3 is TGTGCCAGCAGCCAGAGACAGGGGGCTTCGAATTCACCCCTCCACTTT. It yields the protein CASSQRQGASNSPLHF.

The V call is TRBV20-1, the J call TRBJ2-5; D unclear. The germline V and J ends were trimmed by 5 bases and 4 bases, with 11 bases remaining between them. CDR3 length: 12 amino acids. The germline CDR1 and CDR2 sequences are DFQATT and SNEGSKA (reference sequence). The CDR3 bases are TGCAGTGCTCCGGACCAAAGAGAGACCCAGTACTTC. Translating gives CSAPDQRETQYF.

This clonotype has a count of ten or more. The rearrangement joins TRBV20-1 to TRBJ1-6; a weak D match, TRBD1 (6 bases). The CDR3 has 17 residues. Trimming left V 3 bases short and J 9 bases short, with 24 bases between. The germline V gene has CDR1 DFQATT and CDR2 SNEGSKA (reference sequence). This chain's CDR3 is CSARAQITGSGGSPLHF. Here the CDR3 DNA reads TGCAGTGCTAGGGCCCAAATCACAGGGTCCGGAGGTTCACCCCTCCACTTT.

V gene TRBV28 combines with J gene TRBJ2-7, with TRBD1 as a possible D gene (7 bases). V dropped 2 bases and J dropped 2 bases, with 19 bases sitting between them. Germline assignment: CDR1 MDHEN and CDR2 SYDVKM. This CDR3 spans 17 amino acids. The CDR3 DNA is TGTGCCAGCAGTTTAGGAGGACGTGGAGGGGGCCCCTACGAGCAGTACTTC. Its protein product is CASSLGGRGGGPYEQYF.

Ten or more counts support this clonotype. The V and J genes are TRBV28 and TRBJ1-2; no clear D. The ends were cut back, 1 base at V and 8 bases at J, with 8 bases in the middle. Germline V gene sequence: CDR1 MDHEN, CDR2 SYDVKM. This CDR3 region has 12 residues. In DNA, the CDR3 is TGTGCCAGCAGTTTATTGACCAGGGGCTACACCTTC. It encodes CASSLLTRGYTF.

This chain uses TRBV24-1 with TRBJ2-7, with D perhaps TRBD1 (5 bases). CDR3 size: 14 residues. Germline V gives CDR1 KGHDR, CDR2 SFDVKD. With 5 bases removed from V and 2 bases from J, the gap between germline ends came to 12 bases. DNA for the CDR3: TGTGCCACCAGTGGAGACAGAGAACCCTACGAGCAGTACTTC. Its translation: CATSGDREPYEQYF.

This clonotype appeared a few times. The rearrangement links TRBV7-2 to TRBJ2-7; no reliable D call. Trimming left V 3 bases short and J 1 base short, with 13 bases between. This CDR3 comprises 15 residues. In germline, CDR1 is SGHTA, CDR2 FQGNSA. In DNA, the CDR3 is TGTGCCAGCAGCTTTATGGGGTATAATTCCTACGAGCAGTACTTC. Its translation: CASSFMGYNSYEQYF.

This chain joins TRBV10-3 and TRBJ2-5; 12 bases fit TRBD2. The CDR3 spans 17 residues. V was pared by 3 bases and J by 0 bases, with 5 bases of the junction left unmatched. Germline V gene data show CDR1 as ENHRY and CDR2 as SYGVKD. In DNA form, the CDR3 reads TGTGCCATCAGTGAAGCGGGGACTAGCGGGTACCAAGAGACCCAGTACTTC. Translation gives CAISEAGTSGYQETQYF.

This clonotype occurred many times. The CDR3 region has the DNA TGTGCCAGCTCACTCTTCCCAGGGGCAGATACGCAGTATTTT. Translation: CASSLFPGADTQYF. The V and J genes are TRBV18 and TRBJ2-3, with D possibly matching TRBD1 (6 bases). The V gene lost 4 bases and the J gene lost 4 bases, with 12 bases spanning the gap. This CDR3 has 14 residues. The V gene's germline CDR1 is KGHSH and CDR2 LQKENI.

Ten or more counts support this clonotype. The chain uses TRBV7-9 and TRBJ1-1; D gene uncertain. V was trimmed by 5 bases and J by 0 bases, leaving 7 bases between them. This CDR3 spans 13 amino acids. The V gene's germline CDR1 is SEHNR and CDR2 FQNEAQ (reference sequence). CDR3 nucleotide sequence: TGTGCCAGCAGCACCGAGGTGAACACTGAAGCTTTCTTT. Translation gives CASSTEVNTEAFF.